Following are 30 T cell receptor beta chains from one sample sequenced in a study of identical twins. TCRdb ran MiXCR on the 5' RACE reads and lists one entry per CDR3 protein. The repertoire holds 690,000 or so distinct CDR3 sequences, around 6% seen once, with about 1.8% in the top ten. Input material: naive T cells sorted from blood. Receptors originate from a man younger than 35 in good health.

This clonotype was found a few times. The genes are TRBV27 and TRBJ2-2; no clear D. The CDR3 extends over 13 amino acids. V shed 7 bases and J shed 2 bases, with 8 bases lying between them. Germline CDR1 is MNHEY and CDR2 is SMNVEV (reference sequence). The CDR3 DNA reads TGTGCCAGCACCACCGGAAACACCGGGGAGCTGTTTTTT. It specifies CASTTGNTGELFF.

This clonotype was seen just once. This sequence joins TRBV7-6 and TRBJ2-1, with 13 bases aligning to TRBD2. The CDR3 contains 17 residues. CDR1 and CDR2 (germline): SGHVS, FNYEAQ. J was trimmed by 4 bases and V by 7 bases; bases with no gene match: 10. The CDR3 loop is CASTWTSGRSGYNEQFF. The DNA of the CDR3 is TGTGCCAGCACCTGGACTAGCGGGAGATCAGGTTACAATGAGCAGTTCTTC.

This clonotype has ten or more counts. V and J are TRBV7-9 and TRBJ1-1; D is ambiguous. Germline lookup yields CDR1 SEHNR and CDR2 FQNEAQ (reference sequence). The CDR3 extends over 11 amino acids. CDR3 protein: CALDGNTEAFF. DNA for the CDR3: TGTGCTTTGGACGGGAACACTGAAGCTTTCTTT.

The sample holds many counts of this clonotype. This sequence joins TRBV12-3 or TRBV12-4 and TRBJ1-4, with a weak D call TRBD1 (5 bases). There are 15 residues in the CDR3. The V end lost 1 base, the J end lost 8 bases, and 14 bases lay between the germline ends. The CDR3 region is CASSLGAGRREKLFF. The CDR3 bases are TGTGCCAGCAGTTTAGGGGCAGGGCGAAGGGAAAAACTGTTTTTT.

There are a few counts of this clonotype. This sequence joins TRBV18 and TRBJ2-1; D may be TRBD2 (6 bases). Per the germline V gene, CDR1 is KGHSH and CDR2 is LQKENI. CDR3 size: 17 residues. V was trimmed by 3 bases and J by 2 bases, leaving 17 bases between them. CDR3 sequence reads: CASSPGGSGRPYNEQFF. The CDR3 nucleotides are TGTGCCAGCTCACCCGGAGGGAGCGGACGTCCCTACAATGAGCAGTTCTTC.

Ten or more counts support this clonotype. The V and J genes are TRBV7-9 and TRBJ1-5; D remains ambiguous. Trimming left V 5 bases short and J 12 bases short, with 11 bases between. The CDR3 is 11 residues long. Looked up from germline, CDR1 is SEHNR and CDR2 is FQNEAQ (reference sequence). The CDR3, as DNA: TGTGCCAGCAGCCGCTTTGGGGACCAGCATTTT. Amino acid sequence: CASSRFGDQHF.

In its sample, this clonotype was seen many times. The chain joins TRBV29-1 to TRBJ2-1, with D perhaps matching TRBD1 or TRBD2 (5 bases each). The CDR3 extends over 14 amino acids. Looked up from germline, CDR1 is SQVTM and CDR2 is ANQGSEA. V was cut by 4 bases and J by 0 bases, with 10 bases left in between. CDR3 nucleotide sequence: TGCAGCGTTGCTACTAGGGGCTCCTACAATGAGCAGTTCTTC. Its translation is CSVATRGSYNEQFF.

In its sample, this clonotype was seen a few times. The chain couples TRBV6-5 to TRBJ2-7, with unresolved D. CDR1 and CDR2 (germline): MNHEY, SVGAGI. The CDR3 contains 14 residues. V lost 2 bases to trimming and J lost 5 bases, with 13 bases between them. The chain's CDR3 is CASSYGDKSHEQYF. CDR3 nucleotide sequence: TGTGCCAGCAGTTACGGTGACAAGTCCCACGAGCAGTACTTC.

V usage is TRBV6-1 and J usage is TRBJ1-1; 9 bases are a match to TRBD1. CDR1 is MNHNS, CDR2 SASEGT, per germline. V shed 6 bases, J shed 7 bases, and the junction held 9 bases outside the gene matches. This CDR3 has 14 amino acids. The CDR3 nucleotides read TGTGCCAGCAGCCTCGGGACAGGGAAGATTGAAGCTTTCTTT. Translating gives CASSLGTGKIEAFF.

This clonotype was found many times. V is TRBV20-1 and J is TRBJ2-3; 8 bases map to TRBD2. Germline CDR1 reads DFQATT; CDR2 reads SNEGSKA (reference sequence). The V gene end was trimmed by 0 bases and the J gene end by 4 bases; junction bases not matched to a gene: 6. The CDR3 covers 15 residues. The DNA of the CDR3 is TGCAGTGCTAGAGATCTGAGCGGGAGCGCAGATACGCAGTATTTT. This codes for CSARDLSGSADTQYF.

This clonotype was seen repeatedly, ten times or more. The CDR3 sequence: CASSFTGANTGELFF. The DNA of the CDR3 is TGTGCCAGCAGTTTTACAGGAGCGAACACCGGGGAGCTGTTTTTT. The V gene is TRBV12-3 or TRBV12-4, the J gene TRBJ2-2; weak D call: TRBD1 (5 bases). The V end lost 3 bases, the J end lost 0 bases, and 8 bases lay between the germline ends. CDR3 length equals 15 residues.

The chain joins TRBV5-1 to TRBJ2-1; D perhaps matches TRBD2 (6 bases). The CDR3 covers 20 residues. The V gene lost 2 bases and the J gene lost 6 bases, with 30 bases spanning the gap. Germline loops: CDR1 SGHRS, CDR2 YFSETQ. The CDR3, as DNA: TGCGCCAGCAGCTTTTCGGTGAACAGGCCCTCGTCGGCGGGACTCAATGAGCAGTTCTTC. Encoded protein: CASSFSVNRPSSAGLNEQFF.

This clonotype was seen repeatedly, ten times or more. Mismatch with germline at one junction end may stem from a read error. This chain uses TRBV12-3 or TRBV12-4 with TRBJ2-3; 7 bases align to TRBD1. The CDR3 consists of 14 residues. The chain's CDR3 is CASSLDREGDTQYF. DNA of the CDR3: TGTGCCAGCAGCTTAGACAGGGAAGGAGATACGCAGTATTTT.

This clonotype was observed many times. This chain connects TRBV29-1 to TRBJ2-1, with unresolved D. Germline V gene sequence: CDR1 SQVTM, CDR2 ANQGSEA. With 4 bases removed from V and 3 bases from J, the gap between germline ends came to 4 bases. CDR3 length equals 11 residues. The CDR3 nucleotides read TGCAGCGTTGTCTACTACAATGAGCAGTTCTTC. This encodes CSVVYYNEQFF.

The chain recombines TRBV5-1 with TRBJ2-2; D remains unclear. CDR3 size: 16 residues. V was cut by 4 bases and J by 3 bases, with 16 bases left in between. CDR1 SGHRS and CDR2 YFSETQ come from the germline V gene. The chain's CDR3 is CASSLVLEPDTGELFF. CDR3 in DNA: TGCGCCAGCAGCCTAGTATTGGAGCCTGACACCGGGGAGCTGTTTTTT.

This clonotype was counted a few times. This chain connects TRBV5-1 to TRBJ2-2, with TRBD1 matching 11 bases. CDR3 size: 18 residues. V lost 1 base, J lost 0 bases, and 5 bases stayed unmatched. Germline CDR1 reads SGHRS; CDR2 reads YFSETQ. Here the CDR3 reads CASSLRDRGSANTGELFF. The CDR3 DNA is TGCGCCAGCAGCTTGAGGGACAGGGGGAGCGCGAACACCGGGGAGCTGTTTTTT.

This clonotype was observed a handful of times. CDR3: CASSPTVYNEQFF. CDR3 DNA sequence: TGTGCCAGCAGCCCGACAGTCTACAATGAGCAGTTCTTC. This rearrangement joins TRBV3-1 to TRBJ2-1; a possible D gene is TRBD1 (5 bases). V lost 4 bases, J lost 3 bases, and 7 bases lay in between. The length of the CDR3 is 13 residues. Germline V gene sequence: CDR1 LGHDT, CDR2 YNNKEL (reference sequence).

Concerning this clonotype itself: This may stem from a read error, because a much larger clone lies one nucleotide away. Here the CDR3 omits its conserved ending phenylalanine or tryptophan, so a read error is the likely source. This chain links TRBV12-5 with TRBJ2-1, with D uncertain. Germline V lookup: CDR1 LGHNT, CDR2 FRNRAP. This CDR3 spans 13 amino acids. V shed 5 bases and J shed 10 bases, with 15 bases lying between them. CDR3 loop: CASGPSRLEEQFY. For the CDR3, the DNA is TGTGCTAGTGGTCCGTCCCGGCTTGAGGAGCAGTTCTAC.

This clonotype was seen many times. J is TRBJ2-2 and V is TRBV6-1; 12 positions agree with TRBD2. CDR3 size: 17 residues. The trim removed 6 bases at V and 5 bases at J, leaving 10 bases unmatched. CDR1 and CDR2 from the germline V gene are MNHNS and SASEGT. The CDR3 coding sequence is TGTGCCAGCAGGCTATCTAGCGGGAGGGCGTATACCGGGGAGCTGTTTTTT. The encoded protein is CASRLSSGRAYTGELFF.

The chain recombines TRBV3-1 with TRBJ2-5; no firm D call. CDR3 size: 12 residues. Germline CDR1 reads LGHDT; CDR2 reads YNNKEL (reference sequence). V was pared by 1 base and J by 3 bases, with 3 bases between. The CDR3 reads CASSQAKETQYF. CDR3 coding DNA: TGTGCCAGCAGCCAAGCCAAAGAGACCCAGTACTTC.

Ten or more counts support this clonotype. The rearrangement joins TRBV6-5 to TRBJ1-6, with D possibly matching TRBD1 (5 bases). The CDR3 runs 12 residues. Germline V gene sequence: CDR1 MNHEY, CDR2 SVGAGI. Trimming shortened V by 6 bases and J by 9 bases, and 9 bases separated the two germline ends. The CDR3 loop reads CASRPGGSPLHF. In DNA, the CDR3 is TGTGCCAGCAGACCGGGGGGTTCACCCCTCCACTTT.

This clonotype showed up many times. The V gene is TRBV7-9, the J gene TRBJ1-1; D is ambiguous. Germline CDR1 SEHNR, CDR2 FQNEAQ (reference sequence). Trimming took off 7 bases at V and 11 bases at J, with 14 bases between the two ends. This CDR3 comprises 11 residues. For the CDR3, the DNA is TGTGCCAGCACCATTGCGGCCGGGGCTTTCTTT. Protein sequence: CASTIAAGAFF.

The chain links TRBV3-1 to TRBJ2-5; TRBD2 matches 8 bases. Germline V lookup: CDR1 LGHDT, CDR2 YNNKEL (reference sequence). The CDR3 has 15 residues. The V and J ends lost 2 bases and 2 bases, in that order; junction bases with no gene match: 4. The CDR3 DNA is TGTGCCAGCAGCCAACTAGCGGGTCCTCAAGAGACCCAGTACTTC. Translating it yields CASSQLAGPQETQYF.

This clonotype was counted ten times or more. A read error may produce the germline difference seen at one junction end. V usage is TRBV5-1 and J usage is TRBJ2-4; possible D gene TRBD2, 6 bases. This CDR3 has 14 amino acids. Germline V gene sequence: CDR1 SGHRS, CDR2 YFSETQ. CDR3 amino acids: CASSLEGAKNIQYF. CDR3 in DNA: TGTGCCAGCAGTTTGGAGGGGGCCAAAAACATTCAGTACTTC.

This clonotype was picked up a small number of times. The chain has TRBV12-3 or TRBV12-4 and TRBJ2-7; TRBD1 aligns across 7 bases. The CDR3 covers 14 residues. The junction had 8 bases not matched to a gene; V was cut back by 3 bases and J by 6 bases. CDR3 DNA: TGTGCCAGCAGTTTTCCGGACAGGCCCCTCGAGCAGTACGTC. It codes for CASSFPDRPLEQYV.

This clonotype was observed at least ten times. V is TRBV24-1 and J is TRBJ2-1; unclear D gene. The V end was cut by 5 bases, the J end by 0 bases, with 13 bases between. The germline CDR1 and CDR2 sequences are KGHDR and SFDVKD. The CDR3 is 16 residues long. The CDR3 is CATSVGGPGSYNEQFF. The CDR3 DNA sequence: TGTGCCACCAGTGTCGGTGGGCCGGGCTCCTACAATGAGCAGTTCTTC.

The chain uses TRBV7-2 and TRBJ1-1; 8 bases are a match to TRBD1. The germline V gene encodes CDR1 SGHTA and CDR2 FQGNSA. The CDR3 contains 14 residues. The V gene end was trimmed by 7 bases and the J gene end by 4 bases; junction bases not matched to a gene: 8. CDR3 nucleotide sequence: TGTGCCAGCACCCCGGACAGGGCGCGCACTGAAGCTTTCTTT. As protein: CASTPDRARTEAFF.

This clonotype was counted between two and nine times. The chain uses TRBV7-2 and TRBJ2-7; TRBD2 agrees at 7 bases. The CDR3 covers 15 residues. J was trimmed by 0 bases and V by 0 bases; bases with no gene match: 2. CDR1 is SGHTA and CDR2 is FQGNSA in the germline V gene. This chain's CDR3 is CASSLAGTNSYEQYF. CDR3 sequence (DNA): TGTGCCAGCAGCTTAGCCGGGACTAACTCCTACGAGCAGTACTTC.

The chain carries TRBV5-1 and TRBJ2-1; D remains unclear. CDR1 SGHRS and CDR2 YFSETQ come from the germline V gene. V lost 4 bases, J lost 9 bases, and 11 bases lay in between. The CDR3 totals 12 residues. In DNA form, the CDR3 reads TGCGCCAGCAGCCCGTTAAAGGGTGAGCAGTTCTTC. As protein: CASSPLKGEQFF.

This clonotype occurred many times. V is TRBV7-9 and J is TRBJ1-1; D remains ambiguous. Germline CDR1 SEHNR, CDR2 FQNEAQ (reference sequence). Trimming removed 6 bases from V and 4 bases from J, with 6 bases in between. CDR3 length equals 11 residues. Here the CDR3 DNA reads TGTGCCAGCAGGTCAATCACTGAAGCTTTCTTT. Protein product: CASRSITEAFF.